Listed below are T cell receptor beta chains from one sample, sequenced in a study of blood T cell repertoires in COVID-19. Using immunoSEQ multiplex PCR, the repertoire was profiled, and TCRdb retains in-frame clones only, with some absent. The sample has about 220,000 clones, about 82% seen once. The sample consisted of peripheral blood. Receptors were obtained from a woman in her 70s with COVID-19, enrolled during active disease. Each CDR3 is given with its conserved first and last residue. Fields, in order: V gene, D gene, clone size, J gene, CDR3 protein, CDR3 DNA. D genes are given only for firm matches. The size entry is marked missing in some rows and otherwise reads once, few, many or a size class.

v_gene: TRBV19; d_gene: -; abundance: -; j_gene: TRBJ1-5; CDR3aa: CASSAGRGGQPQHF; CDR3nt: TGTGCCAGTAGTGCTGGTAGGGGCGGCCAGCCCCAGCATTTT
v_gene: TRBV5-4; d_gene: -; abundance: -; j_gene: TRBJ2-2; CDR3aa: CASSPPSTAGRELFF; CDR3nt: TGTGCCAGCAGCCCGCCCAGCACGGCGGGTCGGGAGCTGTTTTTT
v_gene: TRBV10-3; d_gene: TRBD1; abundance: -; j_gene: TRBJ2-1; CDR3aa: CAIRSGTGSNEQFF; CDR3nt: TGTGCCATCAGGTCCGGGACAGGGTCGAATGAGCAGTTCTTC
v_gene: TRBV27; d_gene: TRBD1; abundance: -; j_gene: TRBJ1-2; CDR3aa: CASSQGTGWGSYTF; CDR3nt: TGTGCCAGCAGCCAAGGGACAGGGTGGGGTAGCTACACCTTC
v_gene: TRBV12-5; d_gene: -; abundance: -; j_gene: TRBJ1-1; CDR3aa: CASGFGGKGKAFF; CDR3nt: TGTGCTAGTGGTTTTGGCGGGAAGGGCAAAGCTTTCTTT
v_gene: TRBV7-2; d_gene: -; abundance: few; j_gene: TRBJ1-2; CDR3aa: CASSSTWDTVLNYGYTF; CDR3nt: TGTGCCAGCAGCTCAACCTGGGACACAGTCCTTAACTATGGCTACACCTTC
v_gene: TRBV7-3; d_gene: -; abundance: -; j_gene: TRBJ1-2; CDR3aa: CASSLTGGRSYTF; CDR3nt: TGTGCCAGCAGCTTAACTGGGGGCAGGAGCTACACCTTC
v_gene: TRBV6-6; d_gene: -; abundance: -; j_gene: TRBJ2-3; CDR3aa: CASSYPPVGRGSTQYF; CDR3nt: TGTGCCAGCAGTTACCCACCAGTGGGCAGAGGGAGTACGCAGTATTTT
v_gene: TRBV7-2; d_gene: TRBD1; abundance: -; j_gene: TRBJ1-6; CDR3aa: CASSFRQGDNSPLHF; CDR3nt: TGTGCCAGCAGCTTTCGACAGGGGGACAATTCACCCCTCCACTTT
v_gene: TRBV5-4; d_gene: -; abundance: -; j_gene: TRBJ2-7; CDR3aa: CASSFGKDSSYEQYF; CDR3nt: TGTGCCAGCAGCTTCGGCAAGGACTCTTCCTACGAGCAGTACTTC
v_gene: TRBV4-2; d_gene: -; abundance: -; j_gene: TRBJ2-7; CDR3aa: CASSQERWAFLPFSYEQYF; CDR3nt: TGTGCCAGCAGCCAAGAGCGATGGGCGTTTCTTCCCTTCTCCTACGAGCAGTACTTC
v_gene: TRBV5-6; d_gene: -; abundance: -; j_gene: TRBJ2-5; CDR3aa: CASSFLGAETQYF; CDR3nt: TGTGCCAGCAGCTTCCTAGGGGCAGAGACCCAGTACTTC
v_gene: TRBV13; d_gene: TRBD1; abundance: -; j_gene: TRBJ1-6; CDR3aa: CASSSTTGANSPLHF; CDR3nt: TGTGCCAGCAGCTCCACGACAGGGGCGAATTCACCCCTCCACTTT
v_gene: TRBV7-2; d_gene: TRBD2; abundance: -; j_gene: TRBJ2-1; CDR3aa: CASSPPSGRADEQFF; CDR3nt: TGTGCCAGCAGCCCCCCTAGCGGGAGGGCCGATGAGCAGTTCTTC
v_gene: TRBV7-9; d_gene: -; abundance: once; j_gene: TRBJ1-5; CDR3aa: CASSLTSISNQPQHF; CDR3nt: TGTGCCAGCAGCTTAACTAGCATTAGCAATCAGCCCCAGCATTTT
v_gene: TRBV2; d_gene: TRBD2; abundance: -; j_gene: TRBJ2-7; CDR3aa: CASSGLAAYYEQYF; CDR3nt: TGTGCCAGCAGTGGACTAGCGGCTTACTACGAGCAGTACTTC
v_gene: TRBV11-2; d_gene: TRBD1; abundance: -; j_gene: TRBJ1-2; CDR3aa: CASSLGTGVGYTF; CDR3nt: TGTGCCAGCAGCTTAGGGACAGGGGTTGGCTACACCTTC
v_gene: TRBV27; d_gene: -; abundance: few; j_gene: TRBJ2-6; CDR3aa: CASSFLTVPGANVLTF; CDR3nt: TGTGCCAGCAGTTTCTTGACAGTTCCTGGGGCCAACGTCCTGACTTTC
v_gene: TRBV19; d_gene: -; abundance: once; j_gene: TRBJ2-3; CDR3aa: CASSPGRGFTDTQYF; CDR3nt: TGTGCCAGTTCCCCGGGCAGGGGTTTCACAGATACGCAGTATTTT
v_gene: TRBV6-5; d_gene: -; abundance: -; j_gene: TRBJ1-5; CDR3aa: CASGGGNQPQHF; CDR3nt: TGTGCCAGCGGAGGGGGCAATCAGCCCCAGCATTTT
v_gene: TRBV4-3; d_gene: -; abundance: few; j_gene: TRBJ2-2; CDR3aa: CASSQDPTGSGELFF; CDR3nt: TGCGCCAGCAGCCAAGACCCCACAGGGTCCGGGGAGCTGTTTTTT
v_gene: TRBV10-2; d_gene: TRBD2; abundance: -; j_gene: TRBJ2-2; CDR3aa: CASSRLAGVTGTGELFF; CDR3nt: TGCGCCAGCAGCCGACTAGCGGGAGTTACGGGCACCGGGGAGCTGTTTTTT
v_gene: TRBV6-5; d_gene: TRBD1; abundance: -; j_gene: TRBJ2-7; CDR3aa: CASSYRSGGSYEQYF; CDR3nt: TGTGCCAGCAGTTATCGATCAGGGGGCTCCTACGAGCAGTACTTC
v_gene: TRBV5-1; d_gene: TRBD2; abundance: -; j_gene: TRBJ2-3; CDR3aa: CASSSGLSGAANTQYF; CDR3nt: TGCGCCAGCAGCTCGGGCCTTAGCGGGGCCGCTAATACGCAGTATTTT
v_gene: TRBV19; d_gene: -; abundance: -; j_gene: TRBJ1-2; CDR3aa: CASSIREDYGYTF; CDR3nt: TGTGCCAGTAGTATAAGGGAGGACTATGGCTACACCTTC
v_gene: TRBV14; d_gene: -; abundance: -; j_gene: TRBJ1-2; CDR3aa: CASSLQTAVPPTF; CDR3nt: TGTGCCAGCAGCCTCCAAACCGCAGTTCCCCCTACCTTC
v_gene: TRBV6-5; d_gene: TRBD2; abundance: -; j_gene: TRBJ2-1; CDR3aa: CASSYSTSGGFNEQFF; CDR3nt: TGTGCCAGCAGTTACTCAACTAGCGGGGGTTTCAATGAGCAGTTCTTC
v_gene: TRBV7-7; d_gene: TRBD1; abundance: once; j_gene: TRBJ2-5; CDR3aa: CASSLGGTGAGETQYF; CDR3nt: TGTGCTAGCAGCTTAGGCGGGACAGGGGCCGGGGAGACCCAGTACTTC
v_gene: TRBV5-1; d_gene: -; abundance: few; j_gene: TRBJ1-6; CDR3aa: CASSLGAGNNSPLHF; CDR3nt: TGCGCCAGCAGCTTGGGGGCAGGGAATAATTCACCCCTCCACTTT
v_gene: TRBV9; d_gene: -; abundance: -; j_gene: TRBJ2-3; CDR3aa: CASSVTDDYTDTQYF; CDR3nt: TGTGCCAGCAGCGTCACAGATGATTACACAGATACGCAGTATTTT
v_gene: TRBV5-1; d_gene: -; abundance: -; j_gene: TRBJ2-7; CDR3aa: CASSLVASAGSYEQYF; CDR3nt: TGCGCCAGCAGCTTGGTAGCCTCGGCGGGCTCCTACGAGCAGTACTTC
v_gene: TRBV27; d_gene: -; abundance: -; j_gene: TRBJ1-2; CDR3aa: CASSSSGQGGGYTF; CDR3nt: -
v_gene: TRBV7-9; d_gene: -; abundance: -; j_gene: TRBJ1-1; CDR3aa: CASSTPPTGSNTEAFF; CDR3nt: TGTGCCAGCAGCACTCCGCCCACAGGGAGTAACACTGAAGCTTTCTTT
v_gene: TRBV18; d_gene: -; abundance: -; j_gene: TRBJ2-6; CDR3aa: CASSPSRQARGSGANVLTF; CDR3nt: TGTGCCAGCTCTCCCTCTCGACAGGCCAGGGGTTCTGGGGCCAACGTCCTGACTTTC
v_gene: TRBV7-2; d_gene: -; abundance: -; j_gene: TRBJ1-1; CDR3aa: CASSAQQGESRKAFF; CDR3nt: TGTGCCAGCAGCGCCCAACAGGGTGAGTCCCGAAAAGCTTTCTTT
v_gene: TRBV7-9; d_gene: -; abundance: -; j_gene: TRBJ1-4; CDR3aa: CASSLAAATNEKLFF; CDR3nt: TGTGCCAGCAGCTTAGCGGCAGCAACTAATGAAAAACTGTTTTTT